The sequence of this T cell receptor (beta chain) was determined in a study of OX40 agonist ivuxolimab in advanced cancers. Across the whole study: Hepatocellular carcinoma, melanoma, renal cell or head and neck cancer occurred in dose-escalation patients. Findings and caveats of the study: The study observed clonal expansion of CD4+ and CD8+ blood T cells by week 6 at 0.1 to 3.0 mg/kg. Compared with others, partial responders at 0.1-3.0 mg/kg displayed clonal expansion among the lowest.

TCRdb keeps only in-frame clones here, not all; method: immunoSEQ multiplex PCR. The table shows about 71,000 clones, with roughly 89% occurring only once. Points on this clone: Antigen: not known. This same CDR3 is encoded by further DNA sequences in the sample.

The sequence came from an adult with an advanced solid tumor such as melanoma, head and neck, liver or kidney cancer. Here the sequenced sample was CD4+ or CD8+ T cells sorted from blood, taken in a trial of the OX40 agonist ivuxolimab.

The CDR3 reads CASSLEGGAEAFF. CDR3 nucleotide sequence: TGTGCCAGCAGCTTAGAAGGGGGAGCTGAAGCTTTCTTT. The rearrangement joins TRBV7-6 to TRBJ1-1, with a tentative D call TRBD1 (6 bases). Germline CDR1 SGHVS, CDR2 FNYEAQ. This CDR3 contains 13 residues. With 1 base removed from V and 6 bases from J, the gap between germline ends came to 9 bases.